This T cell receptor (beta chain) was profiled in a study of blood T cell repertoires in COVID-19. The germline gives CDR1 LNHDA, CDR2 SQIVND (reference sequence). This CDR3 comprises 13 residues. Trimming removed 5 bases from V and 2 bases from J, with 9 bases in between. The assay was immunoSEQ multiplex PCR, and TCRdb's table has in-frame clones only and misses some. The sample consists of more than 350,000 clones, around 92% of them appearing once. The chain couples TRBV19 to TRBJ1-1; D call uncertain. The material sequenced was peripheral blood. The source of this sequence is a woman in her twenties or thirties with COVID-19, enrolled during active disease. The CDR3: CASSEGRNTEAFF. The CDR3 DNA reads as TGTGCCAGTAGTGAGGGTAGAAACACTGAAGCTTTCTTT.